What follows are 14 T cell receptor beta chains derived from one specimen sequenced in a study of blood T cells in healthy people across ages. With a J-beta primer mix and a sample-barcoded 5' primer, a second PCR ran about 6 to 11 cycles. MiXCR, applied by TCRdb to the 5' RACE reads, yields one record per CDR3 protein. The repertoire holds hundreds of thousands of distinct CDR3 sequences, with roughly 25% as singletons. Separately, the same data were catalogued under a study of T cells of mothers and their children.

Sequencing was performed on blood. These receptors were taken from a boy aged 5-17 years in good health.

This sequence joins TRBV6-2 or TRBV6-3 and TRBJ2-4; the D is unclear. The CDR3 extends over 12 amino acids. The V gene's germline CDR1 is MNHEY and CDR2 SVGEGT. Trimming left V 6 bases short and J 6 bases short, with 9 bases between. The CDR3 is CASSPGRNIQYF. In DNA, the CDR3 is TGTGCCAGCAGCCCCGGGCGAAACATTCAGTACTTC.

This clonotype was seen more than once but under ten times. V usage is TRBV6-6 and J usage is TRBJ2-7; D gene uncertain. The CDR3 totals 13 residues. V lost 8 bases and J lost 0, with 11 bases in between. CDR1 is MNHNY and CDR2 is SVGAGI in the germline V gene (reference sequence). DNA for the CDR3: TGTGCCAGCTACGGACGGAGCTCCTACGAGCAGTACTTC. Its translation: CASYGRSSYEQYF.

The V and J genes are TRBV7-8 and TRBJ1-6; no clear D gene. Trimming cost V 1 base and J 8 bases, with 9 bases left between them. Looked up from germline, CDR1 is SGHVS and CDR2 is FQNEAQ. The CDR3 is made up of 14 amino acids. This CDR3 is CASSLEFGDSPLHF. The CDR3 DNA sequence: TGTGCCAGCAGCTTAGAATTTGGTGATTCACCCCTCCACTTT.

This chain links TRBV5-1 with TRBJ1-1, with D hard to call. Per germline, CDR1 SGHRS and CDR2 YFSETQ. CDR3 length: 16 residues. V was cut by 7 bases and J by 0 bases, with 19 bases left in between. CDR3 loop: CASRLGGRRLNTEAFF. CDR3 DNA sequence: TGCGCCAGCCGCCTCGGAGGTAGGAGATTGAACACTGAAGCTTTCTTT.

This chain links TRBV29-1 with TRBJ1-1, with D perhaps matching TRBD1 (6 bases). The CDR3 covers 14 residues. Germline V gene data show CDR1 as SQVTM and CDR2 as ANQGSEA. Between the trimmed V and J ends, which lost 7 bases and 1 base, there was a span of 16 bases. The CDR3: CSAGGGGPNTEAFF. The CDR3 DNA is TGCAGCGCCGGGGGTGGGGGCCCGAACACTGAAGCTTTCTTT. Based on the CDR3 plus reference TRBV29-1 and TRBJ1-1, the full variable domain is SAVISQKPSRDICQRGTSLTIQCQVDSQVTMMFWYRQQPGQSLTLIATANQGSEATYESGFVIDKFPISRPNLTFSTLTVSNMSPEDSSIYLCSAGGGGPNTEAFFGQGTRLTVV.

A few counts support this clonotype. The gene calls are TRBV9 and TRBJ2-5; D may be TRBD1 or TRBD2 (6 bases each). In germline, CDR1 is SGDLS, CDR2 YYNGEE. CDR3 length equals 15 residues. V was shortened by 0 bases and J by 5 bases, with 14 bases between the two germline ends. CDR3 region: CASSVGGGRQETQYF. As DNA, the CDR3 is TGTGCCAGCAGCGTAGGAGGGGGGCGCCAGGAGACCCAGTACTTC.

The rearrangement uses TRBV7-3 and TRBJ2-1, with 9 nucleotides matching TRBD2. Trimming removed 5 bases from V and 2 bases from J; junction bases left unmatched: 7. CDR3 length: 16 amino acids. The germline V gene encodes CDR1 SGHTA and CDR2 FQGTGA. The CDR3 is CASSRGLAGPYNEQFF. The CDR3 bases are TGTGCCAGCAGCCGCGGGCTAGCGGGGCCCTACAATGAGCAGTTCTTC.

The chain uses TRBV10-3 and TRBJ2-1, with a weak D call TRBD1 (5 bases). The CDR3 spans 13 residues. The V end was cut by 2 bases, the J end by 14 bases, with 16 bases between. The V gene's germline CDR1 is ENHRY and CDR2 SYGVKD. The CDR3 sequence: CAISEKTARHEFF. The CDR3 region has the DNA TGTGCCATCAGTGAGAAGACAGCCCGGCATGAGTTCTTC.

The CDR3 here is CAITLGQGAYEQYF. The CDR3 DNA follows: TGTGCCATCACCTTGGGACAGGGGGCCTACGAGCAGTACTTC. The chain recombines TRBV10-3 with TRBJ2-7; the match to TRBD1 covers 11 bases. This CDR3 has 14 residues. V was clipped by 7 bases and J by 2 bases; unmatched bases: 4. The germline V gene encodes CDR1 ENHRY and CDR2 SYGVKD.

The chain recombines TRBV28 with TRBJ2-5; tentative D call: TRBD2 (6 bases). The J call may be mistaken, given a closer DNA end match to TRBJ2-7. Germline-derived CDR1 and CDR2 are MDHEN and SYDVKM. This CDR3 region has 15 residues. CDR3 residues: CASSSWEVGSYEQYF. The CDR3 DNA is TGTGCCAGCAGTAGTTGGGAGGTCGGGTCCTACGAGCAGTACTTC.

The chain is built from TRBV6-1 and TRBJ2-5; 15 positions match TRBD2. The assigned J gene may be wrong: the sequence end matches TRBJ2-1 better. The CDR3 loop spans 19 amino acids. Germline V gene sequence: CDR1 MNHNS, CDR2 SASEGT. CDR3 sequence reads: CASSQGLAGGQGPYNEQFF. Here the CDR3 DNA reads TGTGCCAGCAGCCAAGGACTAGCGGGAGGGCAGGGGCCCTACAATGAGCAGTTCTTC.

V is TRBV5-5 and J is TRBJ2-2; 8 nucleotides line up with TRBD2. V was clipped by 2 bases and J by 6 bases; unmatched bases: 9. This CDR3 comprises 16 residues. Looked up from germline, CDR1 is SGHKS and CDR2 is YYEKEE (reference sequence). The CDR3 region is CASSLGSGSNAGELFF. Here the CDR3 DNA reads TGTGCCAGCAGCTTAGGGAGCGGGAGCAATGCCGGGGAGCTGTTTTTT.

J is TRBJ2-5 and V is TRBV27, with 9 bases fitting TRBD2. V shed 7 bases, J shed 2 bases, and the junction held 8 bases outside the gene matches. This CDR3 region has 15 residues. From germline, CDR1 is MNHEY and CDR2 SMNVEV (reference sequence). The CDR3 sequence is CASNAGGPGQETQYF. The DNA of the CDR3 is TGTGCCAGCAACGCGGGGGGGCCGGGGCAAGAGACCCAGTACTTC.

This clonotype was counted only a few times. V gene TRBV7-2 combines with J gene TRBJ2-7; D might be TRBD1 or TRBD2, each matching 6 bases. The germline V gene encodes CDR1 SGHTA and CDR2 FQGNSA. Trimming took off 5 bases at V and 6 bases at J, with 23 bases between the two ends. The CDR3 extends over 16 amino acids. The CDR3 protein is CASSPRWGARSGEQYF. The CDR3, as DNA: TGTGCCAGCAGCCCCCGATGGGGGGCAAGGTCAGGCGAGCAGTACTTC.